This entry is about one TCR beta chain. Its antigen is not known. The source of the sample is a study of Ad26.COV2.S vaccination and SARS-CoV-2 variants. Study overall: Participants got Ad26.COV2.S intramuscularly, once or twice 56 days apart. Notes on the study in general: Vaccinees and placebo recipients showed similar non-spike TCR breadth.

The treatment is: around 19 received Ad26.COV2.S at low or high dose, single or two shots; 5 received placebo; per-sample allocation not given. Collection of samples fell on day 63 after the first vaccine or placebo injection. Boston provided a donor who was an adult aged 18-55 years. The CDR3 runs to 15 residues. V lost 3 bases to trimming and J lost 7 bases; unmatched junction nucleotides: 10. Germline V gene lookup returns CDR1 LGHNA and CDR2 YSLEER. This table comes from immunoSEQ multiplex PCR, and its TCRdb copy is limited to in-frame clones, with some not included. Here the sample spans about 350,000 clones, approximately 90% being singletons.

The chain combines TRBV4-3 with TRBJ1-2, with 8 bases identical to TRBD1. Sequences were derived from peripheral blood, sampled in a trial of Ad26.COV2.S vaccine versus placebo. The clonotype originates from a person aged 18-65 years who received the Ad26.COV2.S COVID-19 vaccine or a placebo. This CDR3 reads CASSHRGFTGGGYTF. As DNA, the CDR3 is TGCGCCAGCAGCCACAGGGGTTTTACAGGGGGTGGCTACACCTTC.